This T cell receptor beta chain appears in the sequencing data of a study of technical replicates of blood from several donors listed by TCRdb under 2017. Library preparation was by the immunoSEQ multiplex PCR assay. The source is immuneACCESS, and TCRdb retained only in-frame sequences with V and J called. Part of the clones is not carried over; for the studies checked, unresolved V genes explain less than half of this, and the remainder is unexplained. A total of more than 90,000 clones appear in this sample, over 95% of them only once. The ten largest clones represent around 0.2% of the sample. Including cysteine and phenylalanine, the CDR3 has 15 amino acids. Solely the CDR3 DNA is kept, with 45 bases framed from the first base. Here V drops 1 base and J drops 0 bases, and the junction holds 3 bases not matched to any gene. Taken from the germline V gene, the CDR1 and CDR2 loops are SGHDN and FVKESK.

In regard to this clone: What antigen it recognizes has not been identified. Base-call qualities are not available, and no considerably larger clone is one nucleotide away.

The chain employs TRBV14 and TRBJ2-7, and 7 junctional nucleotides match TRBD2. This clonotype was sampled from a human donor in good health. The specimen was T cells isolated from PBMCs. The CDR3 has the sequence CASSQGASGSYEQYF. The DNA reads TGTGCCAGCAGCCAAGGGGCTAGCGGCTCCTACGAGCAGTACTTC. With the portions outside the CDR3 filled from the reference TRBV14 and TRBJ2-7 genes, the complete variable region becomes EAGVTQFPSHSVIEKGQTVTLRCDPISGHDNLYWYRRVMGKEIKFLLHFVKESKQDESGMPNNRFLAERTGGTYSTLKVQPAELEDSGVYFCASSQGASGSYEQYFGPGTRLTVT.